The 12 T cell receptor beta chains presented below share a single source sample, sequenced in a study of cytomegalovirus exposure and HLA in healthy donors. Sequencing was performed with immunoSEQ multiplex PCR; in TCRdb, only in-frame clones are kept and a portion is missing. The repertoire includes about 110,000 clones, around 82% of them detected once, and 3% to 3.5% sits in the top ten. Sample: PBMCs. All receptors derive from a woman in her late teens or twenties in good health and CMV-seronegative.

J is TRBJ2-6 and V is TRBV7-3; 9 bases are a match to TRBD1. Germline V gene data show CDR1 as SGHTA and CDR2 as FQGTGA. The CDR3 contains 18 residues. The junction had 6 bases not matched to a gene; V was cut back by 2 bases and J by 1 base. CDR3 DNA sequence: TGTGCCAGCAGCTTAGTCGGGACAGGGCGGTCTGGGGCCAACGTCCTGACTTTC. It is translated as CASSLVGTGRSGANVLTF.

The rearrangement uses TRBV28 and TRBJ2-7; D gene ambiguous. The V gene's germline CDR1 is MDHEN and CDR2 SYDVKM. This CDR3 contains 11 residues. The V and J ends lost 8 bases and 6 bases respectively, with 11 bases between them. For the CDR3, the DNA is TGTGCCAGCTTCAGTAGCTCCGAGCAGTACTTC. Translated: CASFSSSEQYF.

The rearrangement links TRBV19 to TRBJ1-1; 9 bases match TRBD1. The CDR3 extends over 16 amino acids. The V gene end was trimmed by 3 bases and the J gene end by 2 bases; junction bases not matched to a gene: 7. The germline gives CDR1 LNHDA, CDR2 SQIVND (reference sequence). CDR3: CASSIALGQGNTEAFF. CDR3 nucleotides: TGTGCCAGTAGTATTGCATTGGGACAGGGTAACACTGAAGCTTTCTTT.

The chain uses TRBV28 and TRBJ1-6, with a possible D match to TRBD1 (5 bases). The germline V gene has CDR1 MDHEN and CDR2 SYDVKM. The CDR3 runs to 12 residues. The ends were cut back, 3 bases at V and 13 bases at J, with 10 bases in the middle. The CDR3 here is CASSFPGGPLHF. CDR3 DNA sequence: TGTGCCAGCAGTTTCCCCGGGGGTCCCCTCCACTTT.

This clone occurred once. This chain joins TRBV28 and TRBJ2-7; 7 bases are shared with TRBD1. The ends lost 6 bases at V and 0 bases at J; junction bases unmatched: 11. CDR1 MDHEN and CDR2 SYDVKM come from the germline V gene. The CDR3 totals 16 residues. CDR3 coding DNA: TGTGCCAGCAGCTTTCCTCTCAGGGGGAACTCCTACGAGCAGTACTTC. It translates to CASSFPLRGNSYEQYF.

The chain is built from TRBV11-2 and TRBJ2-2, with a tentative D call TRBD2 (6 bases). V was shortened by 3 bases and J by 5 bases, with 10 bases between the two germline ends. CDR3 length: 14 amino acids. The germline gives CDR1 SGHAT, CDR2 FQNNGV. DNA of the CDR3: TGTGCCAGCAGCTTGTCCGGGGGTACCGGGGAGCTGTTTTTT. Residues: CASSLSGGTGELFF.

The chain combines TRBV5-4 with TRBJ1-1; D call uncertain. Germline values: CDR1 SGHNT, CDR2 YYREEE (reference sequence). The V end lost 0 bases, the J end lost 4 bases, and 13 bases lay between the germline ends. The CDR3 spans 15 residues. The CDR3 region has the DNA TGTGCCAGCAGCTTGGATGCAGGCGCGTTCACTGAAGCTTTCTTT. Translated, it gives CASSLDAGAFTEAFF.

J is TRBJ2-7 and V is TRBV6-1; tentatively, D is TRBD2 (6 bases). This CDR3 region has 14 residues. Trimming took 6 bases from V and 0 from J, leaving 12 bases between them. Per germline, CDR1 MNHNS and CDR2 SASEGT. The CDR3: CASRWDFRSYEQYF. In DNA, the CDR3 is TGTGCCAGCAGATGGGACTTCCGCTCCTACGAGCAGTACTTC.

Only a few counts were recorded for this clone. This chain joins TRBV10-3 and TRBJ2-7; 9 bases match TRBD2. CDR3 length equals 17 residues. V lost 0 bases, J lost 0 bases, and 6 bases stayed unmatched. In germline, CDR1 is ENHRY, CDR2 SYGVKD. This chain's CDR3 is CAISESLAGPSSYEQYF. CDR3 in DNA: TGTGCCATCAGTGAGTCACTAGCGGGCCCTAGCTCCTACGAGCAGTACTTC.

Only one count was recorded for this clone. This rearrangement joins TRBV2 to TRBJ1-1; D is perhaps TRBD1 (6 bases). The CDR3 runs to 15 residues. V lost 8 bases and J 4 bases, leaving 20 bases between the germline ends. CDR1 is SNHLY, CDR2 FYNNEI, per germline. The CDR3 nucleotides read TGTGCCAGCTTGGGGGCAGCTCACGCGGCCACTGAAGCTTTCTTT. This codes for CASLGAAHAATEAFF.

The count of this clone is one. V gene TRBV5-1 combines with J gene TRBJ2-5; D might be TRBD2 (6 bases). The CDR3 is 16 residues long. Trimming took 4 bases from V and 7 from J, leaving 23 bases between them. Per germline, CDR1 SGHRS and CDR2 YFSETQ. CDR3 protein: CASSPTLTRPGGTQYF. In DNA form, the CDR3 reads TGCGCCAGCAGCCCTACTTTGACTAGACCCGGGGGGACCCAGTACTTC.

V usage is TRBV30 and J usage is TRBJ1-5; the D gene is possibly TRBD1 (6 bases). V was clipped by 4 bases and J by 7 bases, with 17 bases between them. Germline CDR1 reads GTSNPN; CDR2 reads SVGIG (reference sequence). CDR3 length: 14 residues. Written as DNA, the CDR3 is TGTGCCTGGAAGGAACGGGGGGCGCGGCAGCCCCAGCATTTT. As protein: CAWKERGARQPQHF.